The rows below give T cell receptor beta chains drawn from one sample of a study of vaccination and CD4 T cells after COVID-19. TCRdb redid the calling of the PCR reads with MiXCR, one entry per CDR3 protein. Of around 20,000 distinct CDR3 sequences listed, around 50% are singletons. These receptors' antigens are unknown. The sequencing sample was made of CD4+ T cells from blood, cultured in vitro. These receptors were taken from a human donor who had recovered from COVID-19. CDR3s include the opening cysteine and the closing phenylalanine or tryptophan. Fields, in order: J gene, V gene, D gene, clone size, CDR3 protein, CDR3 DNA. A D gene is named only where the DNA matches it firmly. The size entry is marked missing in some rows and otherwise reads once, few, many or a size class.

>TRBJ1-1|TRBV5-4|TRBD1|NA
CASSLGQGGGAFF
TGTGCCAGCAGCTTAGGACAGGGAGGGGGAGCTTTCTTT
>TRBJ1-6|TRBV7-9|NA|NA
CASSSPLDNSPLHF
TGTGCCAGCAGCTCTCCGCTTGATAATTCACCCCTCCACTTT
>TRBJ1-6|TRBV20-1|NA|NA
CSARDPKSSYNSPLHF
TGCAGTGCTAGAGACCCTAAGAGCTCCTATAATTCACCCCTCCACTTT
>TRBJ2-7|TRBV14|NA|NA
CASSLKLDRDIENEQYF
TGTGCCAGCAGCCTCAAATTGGATCGGGACATTGAGAACGAGCAGTACTTC
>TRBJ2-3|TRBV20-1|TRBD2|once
CSASGLGGFTDTQYF
TGCAGTGCTAGTGGCCTGGGAGGGTTCACAGATACGCAGTATTTT
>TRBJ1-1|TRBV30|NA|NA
CAWSVAGYTEAFF
TGTGCCTGGAGTGTAGCAGGATACACTGAAGCTTTCTTT
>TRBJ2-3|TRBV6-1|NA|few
CASSISGRTDTQYF
TGTGCCAGCAGTATCAGCGGTCGCACAGATACGCAGTATTTT
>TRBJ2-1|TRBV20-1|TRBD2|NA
CSAISGRSSYNEQFF
TGCAGTGCTATTAGCGGGAGGAGCTCCTACAATGAGCAGTTCTTC
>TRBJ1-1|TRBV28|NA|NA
CASTPSGETEALF
TGTGCCAGCACTCCTTCGGGTGAAACTGAAGCTCTCTTT
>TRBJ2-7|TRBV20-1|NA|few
CSARVGGTSYEQYF
TGCAGTGCTAGAGTCGGCGGGACCTCCTACGAGCAGTACTTC
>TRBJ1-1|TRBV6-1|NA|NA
CASSGLGGADTEAFF
TGTGCCAGCAGTGGCCTCGGGGGAGCGGACACTGAAGCTTTCTTT
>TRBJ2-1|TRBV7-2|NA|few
CASSNSFGVYNEQFF
TGTGCCAGCAGCAACTCTTTCGGGGTCTACAATGAGCAGTTCTTC